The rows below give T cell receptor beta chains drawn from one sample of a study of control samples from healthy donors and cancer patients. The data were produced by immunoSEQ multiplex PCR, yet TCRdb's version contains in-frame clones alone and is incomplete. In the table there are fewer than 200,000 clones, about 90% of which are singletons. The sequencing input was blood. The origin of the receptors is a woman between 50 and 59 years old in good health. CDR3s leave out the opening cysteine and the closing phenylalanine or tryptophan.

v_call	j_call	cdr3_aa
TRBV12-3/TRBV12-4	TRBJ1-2	ASSHGFDGYT
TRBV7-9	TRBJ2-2	ASSALAEPNTGELF
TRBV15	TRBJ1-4	ATSRVGQGNEKLF
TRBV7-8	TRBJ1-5	ASSYIGRDQPQH
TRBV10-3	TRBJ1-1	AITTGRGTEAF
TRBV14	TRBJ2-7	ASSQVFEQY
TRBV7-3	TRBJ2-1	ASSLEGSGPGWGNEQF
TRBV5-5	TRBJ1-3	ASGRDVSGNTIY
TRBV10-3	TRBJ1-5	AIGDRGVGQPQH
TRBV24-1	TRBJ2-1	ATSDQRGGGSYNEQF
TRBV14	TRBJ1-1	ASSRDRERSTEAF
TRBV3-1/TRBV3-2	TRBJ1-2	ASSFREQRRYGYT
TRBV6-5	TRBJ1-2	ASSYERQGYGYT
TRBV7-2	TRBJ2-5	ASSRYPTPETQY
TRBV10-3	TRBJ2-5	AISEYGVGRETQY
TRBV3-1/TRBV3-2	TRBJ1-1	ASSQGIGGFTEAF
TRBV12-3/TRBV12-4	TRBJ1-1	ASSFLAEAF
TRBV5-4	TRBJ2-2	ASSLGRANTGELF
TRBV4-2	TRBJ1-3	ASSQPQGAGAGNTIY
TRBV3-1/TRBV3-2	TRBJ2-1	ASSPPGGRIINEQF
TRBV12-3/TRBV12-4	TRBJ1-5	ASSLGNQPQH
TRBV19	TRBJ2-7	ASRKASASYEQY
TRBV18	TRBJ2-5	ASSPRDGLRGTQY
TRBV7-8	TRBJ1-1	ASSSTWGGASTEAF
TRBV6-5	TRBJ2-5	ASSYTRDRGTQY
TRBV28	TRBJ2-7	ASRGQGSYEQY
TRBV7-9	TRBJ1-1	ASSLEGTLNTEAF
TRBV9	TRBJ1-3	ASSVGDTIY
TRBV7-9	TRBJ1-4	ASSSDRTTNEKLF
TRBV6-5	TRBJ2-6	ASSLQGTGANVLT
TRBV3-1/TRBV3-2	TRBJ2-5	ASSKQGRGETQY
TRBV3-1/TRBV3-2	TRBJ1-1	ASSQVGENTEAF
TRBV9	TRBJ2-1	ASSVGTGQVNEQF
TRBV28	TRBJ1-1	ASSQGTEAF
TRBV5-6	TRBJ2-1	ASSEVGLADMNEQF
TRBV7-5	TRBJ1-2	ARSFVPPRDRAVPRSYGYT
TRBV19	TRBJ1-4	ASTMGGYEKLF
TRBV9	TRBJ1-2	ASSDGQGRGARGYT
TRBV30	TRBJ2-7	AWSEFGTSSYEQY
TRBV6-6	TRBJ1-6	ASSYRAADSPLH
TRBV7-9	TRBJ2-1	ASSLTSGGTYNEQF
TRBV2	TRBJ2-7	ASSVDRGTYEQY
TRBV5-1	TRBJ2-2	ASSWGLAGTNTGELF
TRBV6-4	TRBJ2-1	ASSDLSGKSYNEQF
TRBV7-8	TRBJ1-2	ASSLERAIGDGYT